This T cell receptor beta chain comes out of a study of T cells expressing NK-cell markers. A 5'RACE template switching approach incorporating UMIs was used to make TCR beta cDNA. TCRdb reworked the 5' RACE reads into one entry per CDR3 protein, no DNA. The repertoire table contains about 400,000 distinct CDR3 sequences. The source of this sequence is a woman between 50 and 59 years old in good health. Sample: blood T cells: a sorted CD56 or NKG2C T cell subset, CD4+ or CD8+ T cells, or bulk PBMC T cells (not recorded which).

The CDR3 sequence: CASSRETGGGYGYTF. The genes are TRBV5-1 and TRBJ1-2; the TCRdb call, TRBD1, lacks DNA for checking. Germline V CDR1 and CDR2: SGHRS, YFSETQ. The CDR3 has 15 amino acids. The entire variable domain, with the rest obtained from reference TRBV5-1 and TRBJ1-2, is as follows: KAGVTQTPRYLIKTRGQQVTLSCSPISGHRSVSWYQQTPGQGLQFLFEYFSETQRNKGNFPGRFSGRQFSNSRSEMNVSTLELGDSALYLCASSRETGGGYGYTFGSGTRLTVV.